This T cell receptor (beta chain) came from a study of T cells in women clearing cervical HPV infection. Here immunoSEQ multiplex PCR was the method, and the copy in TCRdb shows in-frame clones only, minus some. The sample is made up of tens of thousands of clones, and the top ten hold roughly 10% of it. This TCR derives from a woman between 18 and 70 years old with a cervical HPV16 infection that either progressed to CIN3+ or cleared (not recorded which). The specimen sequenced was blood buffy coat.

The CDR3 loop is CASSLDWAGGYTF. The CDR3 DNA, read in part, is TGTGCCAGCAGCTTAGACTGGGCGGGGGGC. This sequence joins TRBV7-9 and TRBJ1-2; D is uncertain. Read coverage stops 3 residues before the CDR3 terminus; the germline J gene supplies the remainder. CDR1 is SEHNR, CDR2 FQNEAQ, per germline (reference sequence). The CDR3 totals 13 residues.